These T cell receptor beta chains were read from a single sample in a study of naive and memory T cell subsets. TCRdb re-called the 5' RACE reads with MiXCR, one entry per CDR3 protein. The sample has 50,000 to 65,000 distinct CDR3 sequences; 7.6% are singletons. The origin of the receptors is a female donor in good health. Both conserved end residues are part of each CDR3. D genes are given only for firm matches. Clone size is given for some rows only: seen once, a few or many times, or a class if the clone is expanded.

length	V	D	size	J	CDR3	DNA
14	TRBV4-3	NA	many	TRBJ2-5	CASSQDLGPETQYF	TGCGCCAGCAGCCAAGATCTGGGGCCCGAGACCCAGTACTTC
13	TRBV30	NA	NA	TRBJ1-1	CAWERDMNTEAFF	TGTGCCTGGGAGAGGGACATGAACACTGAAGCTTTCTTT
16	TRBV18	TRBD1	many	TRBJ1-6	CASSPGQGMRNSPLHF	TGTGCCAGCTCACCGGGACAGGGAATGCGTAATTCACCCCTCCACTTT
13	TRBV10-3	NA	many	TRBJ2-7	CAIRAGRAYEQYF	TGTGCCATCAGGGCAGGCAGGGCCTACGAGCAGTACTTC
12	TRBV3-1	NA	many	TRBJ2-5	CASSQDRETQYF	TGTGCCAGCAGCCAAGATAGGGAGACCCAGTACTTC
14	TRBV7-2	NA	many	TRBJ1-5	CASSLEGGNQPQHF	TGTGCCAGCAGCTTGGAGGGTGGCAATCAGCCCCAGCATTTT
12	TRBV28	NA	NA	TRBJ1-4	CASSLRGEKLFF	TGTGCCAGCAGTTTGAGGGGTGAAAAACTGTTTTTT
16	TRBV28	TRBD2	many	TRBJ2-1	CASSLNTGGPGNEQFF	TGTGCCAGCAGTTTAAACACGGGGGGGCCGGGCAATGAGCAGTTCTTC
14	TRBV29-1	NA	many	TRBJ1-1	CSVAGSGRRTEAFF	TGCAGCGTTGCGGGATCAGGGCGACGAACTGAAGCTTTCTTT
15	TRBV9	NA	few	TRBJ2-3	CASSLRDSSTDTQYF	TGTGCCAGCAGCCTCAGGGATTCTAGCACAGATACGCAGTATTTT
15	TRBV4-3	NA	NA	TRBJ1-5	CASSQGGGGAQPQHF	TGCGCCAGCAGCCAAGGAGGGGGGGGGGCTCAGCCCCAGCATTTT
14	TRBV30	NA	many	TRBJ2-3	CAWRLTASTDTQYF	TGTGCCTGGAGACTAACAGCTAGCACAGATACGCAGTATTTT
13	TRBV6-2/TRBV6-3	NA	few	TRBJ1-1	CASRQHVNTEAFF	TGTGCCAGCAGACAACATGTGAACACTGAAGCTTTCTTT
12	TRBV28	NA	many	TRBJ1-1	CASGRLNTEAFF	TGTGCCAGCGGACGGTTGAACACTGAAGCTTTCTTT
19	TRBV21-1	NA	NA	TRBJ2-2	CASSKARGFDSPVTGELFF	TGTGCCAGCAGCAAAGCCAGGGGGTTTGACTCCCCCGTCACCGGGGAGCTGTTTTTT
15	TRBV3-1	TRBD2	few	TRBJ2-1	CASSLYTAGSNEQFF	TGTGCCAGCAGCCTATATACAGCGGGGTCCAATGAGCAGTTCTTC
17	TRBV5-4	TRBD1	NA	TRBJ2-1	CASSPDLTGSSYNEQFF	TGTGCCAGCAGCCCGGACTTGACAGGGAGCTCCTACAATGAGCAGTTCTTC
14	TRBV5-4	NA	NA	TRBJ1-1	CASKVGNELSEAFF	TGTGCCAGCAAGGTGGGGAATGAACTTAGTGAAGCTTTCTTT
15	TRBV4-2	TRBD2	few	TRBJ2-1	CASNERGANDNEQFF	TGTGCCAGCAACGAGCGGGGGGCGAATGACAATGAGCAGTTCTTC
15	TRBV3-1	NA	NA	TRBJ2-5	CASSQVPSGGETQYF	TGTGCCAGCAGCCAAGTTCCCTCCGGCGGAGAGACCCAGTACTTC
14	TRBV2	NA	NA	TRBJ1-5	CASSVLAGNQPQHF	TGTGCCAGCAGCGTTCTGGCTGGCAATCAGCCCCAGCATTTT
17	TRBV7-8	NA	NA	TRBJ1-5	CASSLALGGNSNQPQHF	TGTGCCAGCAGCTTAGCGCTCGGGGGGAATAGCAATCAGCCCCAGCATTTT
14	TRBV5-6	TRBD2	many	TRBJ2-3	CASQGGGGADTQYF	TGTGCCAGCCAAGGGGGCGGGGGGGCAGATACGCAGTATTTT
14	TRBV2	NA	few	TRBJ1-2	CASSEYDRDYGYTF	TGTGCCAGCAGTGAATACGACAGAGACTATGGCTACACCTTC
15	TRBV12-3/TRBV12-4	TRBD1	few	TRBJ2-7	CASSQFGTGGYEQYF	TGTGCCAGCAGTCAATTCGGGACAGGGGGCTACGAGCAGTACTTC
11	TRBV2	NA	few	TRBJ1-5	CASRNREPQHF	TGTGCCAGCAGGAACAGGGAGCCCCAGCATTTT
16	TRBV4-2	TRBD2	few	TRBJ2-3	CASSHPDRGGTDTQYF	TGTGCCAGCAGCCACCCAGACCGGGGGGGGACAGATACGCAGTATTTT
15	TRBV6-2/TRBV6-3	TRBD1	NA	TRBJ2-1	CASSRDSFIGNEQFF	TGTGCCAGCAGCCGGGACAGTTTTATTGGCAATGAGCAGTTCTTC
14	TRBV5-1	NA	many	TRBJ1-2	CASSLDVGLYGYTF	TGCGCCAGCAGCTTGGATGTGGGTCTCTATGGCTACACCTTC
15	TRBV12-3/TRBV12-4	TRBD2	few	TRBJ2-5	CASSPGLAGAEGQYF	TGTGCCAGCTCCCCTGGACTAGCGGGGGCTGAGGGCCAGTACTTC
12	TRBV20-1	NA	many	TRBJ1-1	CSASYGIGEAFF	TGCAGTGCTAGTTATGGGATCGGTGAAGCTTTCTTT
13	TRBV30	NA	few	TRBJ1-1	CAWTGRANTEAFF	TGTGCCTGGACTGGCAGGGCGAACACTGAAGCTTTCTTT
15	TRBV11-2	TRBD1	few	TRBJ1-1	CASSLGTGRNTEAFF	TGTGCCAGCAGCTTAGGGACAGGGAGGAACACTGAAGCTTTCTTT
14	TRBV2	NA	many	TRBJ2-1	CASCAEQGYNEQFF	TGTGCCAGCTGTGCCGAACAGGGCTACAATGAGCAGTTCTTC
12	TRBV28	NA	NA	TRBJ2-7	CASNGGHGEQYF	TGTGCCAGCAATGGGGGCCATGGCGAGCAGTACTTC
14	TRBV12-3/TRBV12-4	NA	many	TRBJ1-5	CASSFGLFNQPQHF	TGTGCCAGCAGTTTTGGACTTTTCAATCAGCCCCAGCATTTT
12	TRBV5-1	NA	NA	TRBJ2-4	CASSDGKNIQYF	TGCGCCAGCAGCGACGGGAAAAACATTCAGTACTTC
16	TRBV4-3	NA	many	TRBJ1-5	CASSQDVGFSNQPQHF	TGCGCCAGCAGCCAAGATGTGGGGTTTAGCAATCAGCCCCAGCATTTT
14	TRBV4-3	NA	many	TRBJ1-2	CASSHLRANYGYTF	TGCGCCAGCAGCCATCTCAGGGCTAACTATGGCTACACCTTC
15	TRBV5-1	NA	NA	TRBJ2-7	CASSFPGASSYEQYF	TGCGCCAGCAGCTTCCCAGGGGCTTCCTCCTACGAGCAGTACTTC
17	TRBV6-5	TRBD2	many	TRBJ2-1	CASTRGSGGTYVYEQFF	TGTGCCAGCACCAGGGGTAGCGGGGGGACCTACGTCTATGAGCAGTTCTTC
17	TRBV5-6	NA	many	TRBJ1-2	CASSLWSVSQEGYGYTF	TGTGCCAGCAGCTTATGGTCGGTGAGTCAGGAGGGCTATGGCTACACCTTC
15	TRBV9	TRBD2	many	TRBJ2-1	CASSVLAGGYNEQFF	TGTGCCAGCAGCGTTCTAGCGGGGGGTTACAATGAGCAGTTCTTC
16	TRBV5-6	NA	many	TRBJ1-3	CASSSWAGPSGNTIYF	TGTGCCAGCAGCTCCTGGGCGGGACCCTCTGGAAACACCATATATTTT
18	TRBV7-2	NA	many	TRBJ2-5	CASSLYPDPGTIQETQYF	TGTGCCAGCAGCTTATACCCTGACCCCGGGACAATACAAGAGACCCAGTACTTC
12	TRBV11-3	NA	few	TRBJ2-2	CASSSRAGELFF	TGTGCCAGCAGCTCGAGAGCCGGGGAGCTGTTTTTT
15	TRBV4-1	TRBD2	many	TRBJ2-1	CASSQEGLGANEQFF	TGCGCCAGCAGCCAAGAGGGACTAGGGGCTAATGAGCAGTTCTTC
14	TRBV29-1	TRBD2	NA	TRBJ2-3	CSVPTAGAAHTQYF	TGCAGCGTCCCTACAGCGGGGGCCGCGCATACGCAGTATTTT
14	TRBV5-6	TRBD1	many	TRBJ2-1	CASSWDRTYNEQFF	TGTGCCAGCAGCTGGGACAGAACCTACAATGAGCAGTTCTTC